This paragraph reports one T cell receptor (beta chain). The sample belongs to a study of T cell changes during pregnancy in multiple sclerosis. TCRdb's copy holds only in-frame clones and misses some; the assay was immunoSEQ multiplex PCR. Of about 110,000 clones in the sample, about 90% were seen once. This CDR3 is 13 amino acids long. Germline V gives CDR1 SGHAT, CDR2 FQNNGV. V was pared by 1 base and J by 6 bases, with 10 bases between. Specimen: peripheral blood, collected before pregnancy. V and J are TRBV11-2 and TRBJ2-7; TRBD1 is a possible D gene (5 bases). The sequence came from a female donor with multiple sclerosis, enrolled in a pregnancy study. This chain's CDR3 is CASSLGQLREQYF. CDR3 DNA: TGTGCCAGCAGCTTAGGACAGCTCCGCGAGCAGTACTTC.